This T cell receptor beta chain was retrieved from a study of technical replicates of blood from a few donors. Generated by immunoSEQ multiplex PCR, the TCRdb table keeps only in-frame clones and is missing some. The sample holds roughly 80,000 clones, about 94% seen once. Trimming stripped 3 bases from V and 7 bases from J, with 16 bases between. Germline assignment: CDR1 SGDLS and CDR2 YYNGEE. The length of the CDR3 is 14 residues. This receptor was obtained from a human donor in good health. This sequence joins TRBV9 and TRBJ1-1, with D unresolved. Sequencing used T cells isolated from PBMCs. This CDR3 reads CASSGIGDTYEAFF. The CDR3 DNA is TGTGCCAGCAGCGGGATTGGCGACACGTATGAAGCTTTCTTT.